Listed below are T cell receptor beta chains from one sample, sequenced in a study of CD8+CD57+ T cells in acquired aplastic anemia. TCRdb itself ran the reads through MiXCR, one entry per CDR3 protein. The sample holds roughly 180,000 distinct CDR3 sequences, about 64% seen once. Sample: sorted CD4+, CD8+, or CD8+CD57+ T cells (not recorded which) from PBMCs. Receptors originate from a human donor with severe aplastic anemia or a healthy control (not recorded which). Both conserved end residues are part of each CDR3. A D gene is named only where the DNA matches it firmly. Clone size is stated in some rows and not others, as once, few, many or a class when expanded.

d_call: -
j_call: TRBJ2-5
v_call: TRBV10-3
clone_size: -
cdr3_aa: CAITRSNQETQYF
cdr3_nt: TGTGCCATCACCCGGAGCAACCAAGAGACCCAGTACTTC

d_call: -
j_call: TRBJ1-1
v_call: TRBV7-9
clone_size: -
cdr3_aa: CASSLFEGTEAFF
cdr3_nt: TGTGCCAGCAGCTTATTCGAAGGCACTGAAGCTTTCTTT

d_call: -
j_call: TRBJ2-3
v_call: TRBV19
clone_size: once
cdr3_aa: CASSSRDTDTQYF
cdr3_nt: TGTGCCAGTAGTAGCAGGGATACAGATACGCAGTATTTT

d_call: TRBD1
j_call: TRBJ2-7
v_call: TRBV5-5
clone_size: -
cdr3_aa: CASSQGAGGNYEQYF
cdr3_nt: TGCGCCAGCAGCCAAGGGGCAGGGGGTAACTACGAGCAGTACTTC

d_call: TRBD1
j_call: TRBJ1-3
v_call: TRBV7-9
clone_size: -
cdr3_aa: CASSPAGTGTEYKARNTIYF
cdr3_nt: TGTGCCAGCAGCCCCGCCGGGACAGGGACGGAGTATAAGGCCCGAAACACCATATATTTT

d_call: -
j_call: TRBJ1-2
v_call: TRBV7-9
clone_size: once
cdr3_aa: CASSLQEVDGYTF
cdr3_nt: TGTGCCAGCAGCTTGCAAGAGGTAGATGGCTACACCTTC

d_call: -
j_call: TRBJ2-7
v_call: TRBV15
clone_size: many
cdr3_aa: CATSALVGEYEQYF
cdr3_nt: TGTGCCACCAGCGCCCTTGTGGGGGAATACGAGCAGTACTTC

d_call: -
j_call: TRBJ1-6
v_call: TRBV15
clone_size: -
cdr3_aa: CATSRPDGGTPLHF
cdr3_nt: TGTGCCACCAGCAGACCAGACGGCGGAACACCCCTCCACTTT

d_call: -
j_call: TRBJ1-3
v_call: TRBV12-3/TRBV12-4
clone_size: many
cdr3_aa: CASSPRINYGYTIYF
cdr3_nt: TGTGCCAGCAGTCCGAGGATTAACTATGGCTACACCATATATTTT

d_call: -
j_call: TRBJ1-4
v_call: TRBV20-1
clone_size: once
cdr3_aa: CSARLTGTVDEKLFF
cdr3_nt: TGCAGTGCTAGGCTTACCGGGACCGTGGATGAAAAACTGTTTTTT

d_call: TRBD1
j_call: TRBJ2-1
v_call: TRBV10-3
clone_size: -
cdr3_aa: CASSGGQGDGEQFF
cdr3_nt: TGTGCCTCATCAGGAGGACAGGGGGACGGTGAGCAGTTCTTC

d_call: TRBD1
j_call: TRBJ2-7
v_call: TRBV7-3
clone_size: -
cdr3_aa: CASSPQGGQGYEQYF
cdr3_nt: TGTGCCAGCAGCCCGCAAGGCGGACAGGGCTACGAGCAGTACTTC

d_call: TRBD1
j_call: TRBJ2-1
v_call: TRBV5-1
clone_size: once
cdr3_aa: CASAGTGLSNEQFF
cdr3_nt: TGCGCCAGCGCCGGGACAGGGTTGAGCAATGAGCAGTTCTTC

d_call: -
j_call: TRBJ1-2
v_call: TRBV7-2
clone_size: -
cdr3_aa: CASSFPTSEGNYGYTF
cdr3_nt: TGTGCCAGCAGCTTCCCAACCTCCGAGGGTAACTATGGCTACACCTTC

d_call: TRBD1
j_call: TRBJ1-6
v_call: TRBV28
clone_size: -
cdr3_aa: CASTYRGGGSPLHF
cdr3_nt: TGTGCCAGTACGTACAGGGGAGGTGGTTCACCCCTCCACTTT

d_call: TRBD1
j_call: TRBJ2-1
v_call: TRBV10-3
clone_size: -
cdr3_aa: CAISQDRANEQFF
cdr3_nt: TGTGCCATCAGTCAAGACAGGGCGAATGAGCAGTTCTTC

d_call: TRBD2
j_call: TRBJ2-1
v_call: TRBV14
clone_size: -
cdr3_aa: CASRATKAGTSGAYNEQFF
cdr3_nt: TGTGCCAGCAGGGCCACCAAAGCCGGGACTAGCGGAGCCTACAATGAGCAGTTCTTC

d_call: -
j_call: TRBJ1-5
v_call: TRBV24-1
clone_size: -
cdr3_aa: CATSVGALPQHF
cdr3_nt: TGTGCCACCAGTGTGGGGGCACTGCCCCAGCATTTT

d_call: -
j_call: TRBJ1-2
v_call: TRBV24-1
clone_size: -
cdr3_aa: CATSGGNYGYTF
cdr3_nt: TGTGCCACCTCTGGGGGCAACTATGGCTACACCTTC

d_call: -
j_call: TRBJ1-3
v_call: TRBV9
clone_size: -
cdr3_aa: CASSRQTVGNTIYF
cdr3_nt: TGTGCCAGCAGCCGCCAGACAGTCGGAAACACCATATATTTT

d_call: TRBD1
j_call: TRBJ1-2
v_call: TRBV6-1
clone_size: -
cdr3_aa: CASRPGTGSGYTF
cdr3_nt: TGTGCCAGCAGACCCGGGACAGGGAGCGGCTACACCTTC

d_call: TRBD1
j_call: TRBJ1-3
v_call: TRBV12-3/TRBV12-4
clone_size: -
cdr3_aa: CASSLEGASSGNTIYF
cdr3_nt: TGTGCCAGCAGTTTAGAGGGGGCAAGCTCTGGAAACACCATATATTTT

d_call: -
j_call: TRBJ2-1
v_call: TRBV9
clone_size: many
cdr3_aa: CASSANPRAGSYNEQFF
cdr3_nt: TGTGCCAGCAGCGCCAACCCACGGGCGGGGAGCTACAATGAGCAGTTCTTC

d_call: -
j_call: TRBJ1-1
v_call: TRBV30
clone_size: many
cdr3_aa: CAWTQGSTEAFF
cdr3_nt: TGTGCCTGGACTCAGGGGAGCACTGAAGCTTTCTTT

d_call: TRBD2
j_call: TRBJ2-3
v_call: TRBV10-3
clone_size: -
cdr3_aa: CAISESGLAGVADTQYF
cdr3_nt: TGTGCCATCAGTGAGTCAGGACTAGCGGGAGTTGCAGATACGCAGTATTTT

d_call: -
j_call: TRBJ2-7
v_call: TRBV7-9
clone_size: -
cdr3_aa: CASRRVGDSAVWYF
cdr3_nt: TGTGCCAGCCGGAGGGTGGGGGACAGTGCGGTATGGTACTTC

d_call: -
j_call: TRBJ2-7
v_call: TRBV20-1
clone_size: -
cdr3_aa: CSAPGAHEQYF
cdr3_nt: TGCAGTGCCCCAGGGGCTCACGAGCAGTACTTC

d_call: -
j_call: TRBJ1-2
v_call: TRBV12-3/TRBV12-4
clone_size: -
cdr3_aa: CASSPTAFNGYTF
cdr3_nt: TGTGCCAGCAGTCCCACAGCATTCAATGGCTACACCTTC

d_call: -
j_call: TRBJ2-5
v_call: TRBV2
clone_size: -
cdr3_aa: CASSLGQLKQETQYF
cdr3_nt: TGTGCCAGCAGCCTAGGACAGCTGAAACAAGAGACCCAGTACTTC

d_call: -
j_call: TRBJ1-4
v_call: TRBV25-1
clone_size: -
cdr3_aa: CASSGTGTVALRKLFF
cdr3_nt: TGTGCCAGCAGTGGAACAGGGACCGTCGCGCTCCGAAAACTGTTTTTT

d_call: -
j_call: TRBJ2-2
v_call: TRBV7-9
clone_size: -
cdr3_aa: CASSQGQTYEQYFGELFF
cdr3_nt: -

d_call: -
j_call: TRBJ1-6
v_call: TRBV5-6
clone_size: once
cdr3_aa: CASSLQSSGHNSPLHF
cdr3_nt: TGTGCCAGCAGCTTACAGTCCTCGGGACATAATTCACCCCTCCACTTT

d_call: -
j_call: TRBJ2-4
v_call: TRBV11-2
clone_size: many
cdr3_aa: CASSTGLAKNIQYF
cdr3_nt: TGTGCCAGCAGCACGGGATTAGCCAAAAACATTCAGTACTTC

d_call: -
j_call: TRBJ1-6
v_call: TRBV12-3/TRBV12-4
clone_size: -
cdr3_aa: CASSLALGGPNSPLHF
cdr3_nt: TGTGCCAGCAGTTTAGCGTTGGGGGGACCTAATTCACCCCTCCACTTT

d_call: -
j_call: TRBJ2-7
v_call: TRBV24-1
clone_size: few
cdr3_aa: CATSEVGIGPISFYF
cdr3_nt: TGTGCCACCAGTGAGGTTGGAATTGGTCCAATCAGTTTCTACTTC

d_call: -
j_call: TRBJ1-6
v_call: TRBV20-1
clone_size: -
cdr3_aa: CSALQGRYNSPLHF
cdr3_nt: TGCAGTGCCCTACAGGGACGGTATAATTCACCCCTCCACTTT

d_call: -
j_call: TRBJ1-1
v_call: TRBV6-1
clone_size: few
cdr3_aa: CASSDGRDTEAFF
cdr3_nt: TGTGCCAGCAGTGACGGCCGGGACACTGAAGCTTTCTTT

d_call: -
j_call: TRBJ2-3
v_call: TRBV7-9
clone_size: once
cdr3_aa: CASSLGVRGPADTQYF
cdr3_nt: TGTGCCAGCAGCTTAGGTGTCCGGGGGCCTGCAGATACGCAGTATTTT

d_call: TRBD2
j_call: TRBJ2-3
v_call: TRBV7-9
clone_size: -
cdr3_aa: CASSLDGGATDTQYF
cdr3_nt: TGTGCCAGCAGCTTAGACGGGGGGGCGACAGATACGCAGTATTTT

d_call: -
j_call: TRBJ2-5
v_call: TRBV25-1
clone_size: -
cdr3_aa: CASSEGVETQYF
cdr3_nt: TGTGCCAGCAGTGAAGGGGTGGAGACCCAGTACTTC

d_call: -
j_call: TRBJ1-1
v_call: TRBV19
clone_size: many
cdr3_aa: CASQGHTNTEAFF
cdr3_nt: TGTGCCAGTCAGGGACATACGAACACTGAAGCTTTCTTT

d_call: TRBD1
j_call: TRBJ1-6
v_call: TRBV15
clone_size: -
cdr3_aa: CATSRPTGQGNSPLHF
cdr3_nt: TGTGCCACCAGCAGACCTACGGGACAGGGTAATTCACCCCTCCACTTT

d_call: -
j_call: TRBJ2-7
v_call: TRBV19
clone_size: once
cdr3_aa: CASTKTGTAMYEQYF
cdr3_nt: TGTGCCAGTACCAAAACCGGGACCGCGATGTACGAGCAGTACTTC

d_call: -
j_call: TRBJ2-7
v_call: TRBV29-1
clone_size: few
cdr3_aa: CSVQRGNRANEQYF
cdr3_nt: TGCAGCGTTCAACGCGGTAACCGTGCGAACGAGCAGTACTTC

d_call: TRBD1
j_call: TRBJ2-5
v_call: TRBV7-8
clone_size: -
cdr3_aa: CASSSGVPRGETQYF
cdr3_nt: TGTGCCAGCAGCTCAGGGGTACCCAGGGGGGAGACCCAGTACTTC

d_call: TRBD2
j_call: TRBJ2-7
v_call: TRBV2
clone_size: -
cdr3_aa: CASSEGGGTSGYEQYF
cdr3_nt: TGTGCCAGCAGTGAAGGTGGAGGGACTAGCGGCTACGAGCAGTACTTC

d_call: TRBD2
j_call: TRBJ2-7
v_call: TRBV20-1
clone_size: -
cdr3_aa: CSASRTSGRSPIFYEQYF
cdr3_nt: TGCAGTGCCTCCCGGACTAGCGGGAGGTCACCCATCTTCTACGAGCAGTACTTC

d_call: TRBD2
j_call: TRBJ2-5
v_call: TRBV5-1
clone_size: once
cdr3_aa: CASSLPGLAGGNQETQYF
cdr3_nt: TGCGCCAGCAGCTTACCGGGGCTAGCGGGAGGGAATCAAGAGACCCAGTACTTC

d_call: -
j_call: TRBJ1-1
v_call: TRBV6-6
clone_size: many
cdr3_aa: CASSPLAEEGEAFF
cdr3_nt: TGTGCCAGCAGCCCCCTTGCGGAGGAGGGTGAAGCTTTCTTT

d_call: -
j_call: TRBJ1-6
v_call: TRBV7-2
clone_size: few
cdr3_aa: CASSLDPGRSPLHF
cdr3_nt: TGTGCCAGCAGCTTAGACCCGGGCCGCTCACCCCTCCACTTT

d_call: -
j_call: TRBJ2-7
v_call: TRBV20-1
clone_size: -
cdr3_aa: CSARDRLGAGFSYEQYF
cdr3_nt: TGCAGTGCTAGAGATCGTCTAGGGGCAGGGTTCTCCTACGAGCAGTACTTC

d_call: -
j_call: TRBJ1-2
v_call: TRBV11-1
clone_size: few
cdr3_aa: CASSLESPTVYGYTF
cdr3_nt: TGTGCCAGCAGCTTAGAATCCCCGACAGTGTATGGCTACACCTTC